The entry that follows covers one TCR beta chain sequence. TCRdb's copy holds only in-frame clones and misses some; the assay was immunoSEQ multiplex PCR. The sample carries 25,000 to 40,000 clones, around 90% recorded once. The record originates from a study of T cells in tuberculosis. The sequenced sample was PBMCs. The receptor was derived from a donor between 10 and 35 years old with latent tuberculosis or without tuberculosis infection. Some clones in this sample may be carry-over from other donors' samples.

The DNA for the CDR3 is TGTGCCAGCAGCCCAAGATCGGGGACTGAAGCTTTCTTT. It translates to CASSPRSGTEAFF. This chain uses TRBV9 with TRBJ1-1; D call uncertain. Germline CDR1 and CDR2: SGDLS and YYNGEE. Between the trimmed V and J ends, which lost 4 bases and 5 bases, there was a span of 12 bases. CDR3 length: 13 amino acids.